The clone carrying this T cell receptor (beta chain) was recorded a few times. What it binds is not known. Trimming left V 1 base short and J 6 bases short, with 16 bases between. This CDR3 is built from 16 residues. The record originates from a study of T cell repertoires in cytomegalovirus infection. TCRdb reanalysed the reads using MiXCR and keeps one entry per CDR3 protein. Of some 700,000 distinct CDR3 sequences in the sample, 30% to 40% are singletons; the top ten hold approximately 18%. This receptor was obtained from a human donor in good health (CMV status not recorded). Some clones in this sample may be carry-over from other donors' samples. The J gene is TRBJ1-5, the V gene TRBV12-3 or TRBV12-4, with D hard to call. Sequencing was performed on cultured PBMCs, taken from culture after CMV antigen stimulation. In nucleotides, the CDR3 is TGTGCCAGCAGTTTAGATTTCGGGGTGAGGAGTCAGCCCCAGCATTTT. Amino acids: CASSLDFGVRSQPQHF.